What follows is one TCR beta chain and its context. This clonotype was counted at least ten times. No cognate antigen has been identified for it. No quality values exist for individual bases; no much larger clone is one base distant. This entry belongs to a study of blood T cells in healthy people across ages (dated by TCRdb to the mid-2010s). Background on the whole study: In model experiments, template switching captured about one uniquely barcoded TCR beta cDNA molecule for every two T cells. Age-related changes in TCR beta repertoire diversity were measured in the study by deep sequencing normalized with unique cDNA molecular identifiers. The donors were split into four age groups: young (average around 15 years), middle-aged (39), aged (more than 55) and long-lived (more than 80). To avoid experimental bias, donors of different ages were distributed randomly across sequencing lanes. The study analyzed two additional independent replicas of 1 million unique cDNA reads from the same blood draw for two donors, one aged 18 to 29 and one aged 80 or older. Broad study findings and their caveats: Bulk unsorted PBMC profiling prevented conclusive comparison of naive and antigen-experienced compartments. The percentage of naive T cells measured by flow cytometry correlated strongly with observed TCR beta diversity. Donor CMV infection status was unknown, potentially confounding age-related changes in expanded clonotypes. Compared with the aged group, more naive CD4+ T cells, fewer expanded clones and increased TCR diversity were shown by the long-lived group, suggesting age selection. Estimates of total diversity from one million sequenced T cells were regarded as lower bounds and underestimates. Observed TCR beta diversity per million T cells fell roughly linearly with age, and a significant reduction was already apparent by age roughly 41.

Systemically healthy Caucasian individuals from Russia, some 40 in total and aged about 6 to 90 years, were included as donors. Each donor gave about 9.7 milliliters of peripheral blood, drawn into EDTA-treated Vacutainer tubes. PBMCs were isolated by Ficoll-Paque density-gradient centrifugation, with at least 7 million obtained per sample. Trizol reagent was used to extract total RNA from the PBMCs, yielding at least 5.5 micrograms per sample. For every donor, an aliquot of PBMCs went through flow cytometry to measure the percentages of naive CD45RAhigh/CD27high T cells. Taken from cysteine to phenylalanine, the CDR3 has 15 residues. The DNA shown is the 45-base CDR3, in frame from base 1. Per the germline V gene, MRHNA is the CDR1 and SNTAGT is the CDR2. V and J lose 5 bases and 1 base, and a span of 11 bases separates them. The library relied on 5' RACE. These reads were obtained on an Illumina HiSeq 2500. A second roughly 6 to 12 cycle PCR used a sample-barcoded 5' primer and a J-beta primer mix. A unique molecular identifier was introduced onto each TCR beta cDNA molecule by a template-switch 5' adaptor carrying 12 random nucleotides. At least 2.5 million CDR3-containing paired-end reads were obtained from each sample. All of the RNA was converted into first-strand cDNA using the Mint cDNA synthesis kit, with a TRBC-specific oligonucleotide serving as the primer. Following uracil-DNA glycosylase treatment, a first 18-cycle PCR with universal primers M1SS and BC2_uni_R was performed on all cDNA. As for how the authors treated the data: For normalization, 1 million high-quality reads were randomly selected from each sample, with every read carrying a distinct molecular identifier. Instead of being binned into consensus sequences, reads with shared molecular identifiers were discarded. MiTCR, with a Q25 quality threshold and the strictest error-elimination algorithm, was used for CDR3 identification, clonotype clustering and error correction. Lower-bound total TCR beta diversity was estimated with a nonparametric unseen species model using Euler transformation. The public reads were reprocessed in TCRdb via fastp at Q25 and MiXCR, keeping in-frame beta chains. When rows share a CDR3 protein, they turn into one entry using the most common DNA and genes. The V and J calls and clone size are TCRdb's, not the authors'. The sample records more than 650,000 distinct CDR3 sequences, 20% to 25% of which are singletons. The top ten clones comprise around 21% of the sample.

Input material: blood. The sequence is built from TRBV6-4 and TRBJ2-2, and TRBD2 may be the D gene, going by 6 matching bases. This receptor was identified in a man aged 65 to 85 in good health. Read as DNA, the sequence is TGTGCCAGCAGTCCGGGACTGGAGAACACCGGGGAGCTGTTTTTT. It encodes CASSPGLENTGELFF.